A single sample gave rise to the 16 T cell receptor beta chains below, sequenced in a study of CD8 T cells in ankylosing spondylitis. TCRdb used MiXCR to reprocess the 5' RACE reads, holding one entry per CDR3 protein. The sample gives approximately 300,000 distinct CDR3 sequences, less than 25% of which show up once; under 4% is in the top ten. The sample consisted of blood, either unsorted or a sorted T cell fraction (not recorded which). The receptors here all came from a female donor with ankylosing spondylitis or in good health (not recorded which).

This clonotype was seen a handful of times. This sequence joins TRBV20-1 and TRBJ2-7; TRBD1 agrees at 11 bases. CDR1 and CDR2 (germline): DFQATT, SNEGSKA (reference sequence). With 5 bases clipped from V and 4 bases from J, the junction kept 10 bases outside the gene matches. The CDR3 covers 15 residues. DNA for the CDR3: TGCAGTGCTCCAACCCCGGGACAGGGGGTTTACGAGCAGTACTTC. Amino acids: CSAPTPGQGVYEQYF.

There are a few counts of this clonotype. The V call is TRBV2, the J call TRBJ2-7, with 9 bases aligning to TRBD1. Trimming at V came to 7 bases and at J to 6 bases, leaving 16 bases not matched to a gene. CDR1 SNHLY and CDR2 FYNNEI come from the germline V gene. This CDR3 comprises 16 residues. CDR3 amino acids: CASTLDTGGAGGEQYF. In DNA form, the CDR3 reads TGTGCCAGCACACTCGACACAGGGGGCGCAGGAGGCGAGCAGTACTTC.

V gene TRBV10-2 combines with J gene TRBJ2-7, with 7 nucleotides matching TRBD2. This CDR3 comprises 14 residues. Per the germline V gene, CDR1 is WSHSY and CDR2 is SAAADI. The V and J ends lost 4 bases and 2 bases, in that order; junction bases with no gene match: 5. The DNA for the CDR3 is TGCGCCAGCAGTGGCGGGAGAGGAACCTACGAGCAGTACTTC. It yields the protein CASSGGRGTYEQYF.

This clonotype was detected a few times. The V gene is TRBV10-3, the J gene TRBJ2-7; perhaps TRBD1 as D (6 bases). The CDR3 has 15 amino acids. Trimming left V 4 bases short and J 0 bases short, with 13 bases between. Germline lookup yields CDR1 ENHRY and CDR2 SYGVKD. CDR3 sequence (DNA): TGTGCCATCAGTGGAGGGGGAGCCATCTCCTACGAGCAGTACTTC. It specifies CAISGGGAISYEQYF.

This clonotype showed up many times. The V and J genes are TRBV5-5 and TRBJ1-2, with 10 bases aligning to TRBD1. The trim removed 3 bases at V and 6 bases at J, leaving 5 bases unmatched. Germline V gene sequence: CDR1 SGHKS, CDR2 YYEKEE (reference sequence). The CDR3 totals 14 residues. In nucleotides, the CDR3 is TGTGCCAGCAGCTCTCTCGGGACAGGGGATGGCTACACCTTC. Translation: CASSSLGTGDGYTF.

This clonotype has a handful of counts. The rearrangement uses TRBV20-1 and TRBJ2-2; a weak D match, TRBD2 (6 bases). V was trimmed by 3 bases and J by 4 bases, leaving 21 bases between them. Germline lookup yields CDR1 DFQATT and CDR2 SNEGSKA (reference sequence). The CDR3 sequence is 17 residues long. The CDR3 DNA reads TGCAGTGCTAGCGACGGGGGTACGAGGGCGACCACCGGGGAGCTGTTTTTT. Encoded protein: CSASDGGTRATTGELFF.

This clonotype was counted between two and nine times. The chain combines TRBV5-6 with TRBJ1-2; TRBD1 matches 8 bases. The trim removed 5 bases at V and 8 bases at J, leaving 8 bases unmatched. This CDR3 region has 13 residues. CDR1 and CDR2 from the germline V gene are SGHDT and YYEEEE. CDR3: CASSIGQGRGYTF. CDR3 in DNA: TGTGCCAGCAGTATCGGACAGGGTCGGGGCTACACCTTC. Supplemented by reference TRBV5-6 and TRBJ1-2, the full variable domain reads DAGVTQSPTHLIKTRGQQVTLRCSPKSGHDTVSWYQQALGQGPQFIFQYYEEEERQRGNFPDRFSGHQFPNYSSELNVNALLLGDSALYLCASSIGQGRGYTFGSGTRLTVV.

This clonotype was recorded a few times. As DNA, the CDR3 is TGTGCCAGCACTCCTCGTGGGGGATCTTGGCGGGGGAGCTCCTACAATGAGCAGTTCTTC. It encodes CASTPRGGSWRGSSYNEQFF. The rearrangement links TRBV12-3 or TRBV12-4 to TRBJ2-1; TRBD2 matches 7 bases. The V gene end was trimmed by 7 bases and the J gene end by 0 bases; junction bases not matched to a gene: 21. The CDR3 consists of 20 residues.

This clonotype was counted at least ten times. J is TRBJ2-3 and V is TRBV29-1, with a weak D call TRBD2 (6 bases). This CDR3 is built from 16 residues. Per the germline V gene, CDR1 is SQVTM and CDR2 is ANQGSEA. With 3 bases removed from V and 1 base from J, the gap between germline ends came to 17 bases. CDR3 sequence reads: CSVDPRRGGGTDTQYF. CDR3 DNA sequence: TGCAGCGTTGACCCGCGGCGGGGAGGTGGCACAGATACGCAGTATTTT.

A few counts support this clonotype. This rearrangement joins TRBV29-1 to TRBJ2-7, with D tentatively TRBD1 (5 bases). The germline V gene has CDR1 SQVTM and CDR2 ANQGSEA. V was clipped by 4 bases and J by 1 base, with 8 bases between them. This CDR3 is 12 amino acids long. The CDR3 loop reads CSVADSSYEQYF. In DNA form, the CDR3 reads TGCAGCGTTGCAGACAGTTCCTACGAGCAGTACTTC.

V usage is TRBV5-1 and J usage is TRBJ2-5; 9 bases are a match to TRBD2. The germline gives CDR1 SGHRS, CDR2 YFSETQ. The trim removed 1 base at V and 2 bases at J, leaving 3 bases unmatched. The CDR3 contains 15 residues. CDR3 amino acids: CASSLNLAGQETQYF. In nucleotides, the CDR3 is TGCGCCAGCAGCTTGAATCTAGCGGGACAAGAGACCCAGTACTTC.

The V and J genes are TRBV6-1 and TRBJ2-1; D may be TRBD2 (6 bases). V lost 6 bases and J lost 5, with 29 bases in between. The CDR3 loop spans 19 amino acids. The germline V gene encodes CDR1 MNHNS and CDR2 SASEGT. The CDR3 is CASSSDSVTRGTLHNEQFF. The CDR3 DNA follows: TGTGCCAGCAGCTCCGACAGCGTCACCCGCGGGACCCTTCACAATGAGCAGTTCTTC.

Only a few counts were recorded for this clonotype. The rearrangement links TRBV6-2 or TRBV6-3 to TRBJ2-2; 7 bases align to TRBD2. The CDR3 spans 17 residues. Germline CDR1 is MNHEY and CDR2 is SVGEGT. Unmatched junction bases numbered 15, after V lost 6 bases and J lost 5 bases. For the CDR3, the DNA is TGTGCCAGCAGGCCACAAGGGCTACTAGCGCTTACCGGGGAGCTGTTTTTT. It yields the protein CASRPQGLLALTGELFF.

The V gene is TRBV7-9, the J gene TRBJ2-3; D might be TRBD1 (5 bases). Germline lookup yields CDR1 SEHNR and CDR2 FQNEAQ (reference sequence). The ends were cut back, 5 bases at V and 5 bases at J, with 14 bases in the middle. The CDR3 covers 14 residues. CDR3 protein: CASSPRSQGDTQYF. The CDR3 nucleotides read TGTGCCAGCAGCCCCCGTAGCCAGGGAGATACGCAGTATTTT.

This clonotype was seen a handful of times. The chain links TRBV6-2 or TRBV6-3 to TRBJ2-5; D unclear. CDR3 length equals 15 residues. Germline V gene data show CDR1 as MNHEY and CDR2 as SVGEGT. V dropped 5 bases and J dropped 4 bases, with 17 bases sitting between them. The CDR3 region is CASSPLTSAAETQYF. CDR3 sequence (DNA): TGTGCCAGCAGTCCACTGACCTCCGCGGCAGAGACCCAGTACTTC.

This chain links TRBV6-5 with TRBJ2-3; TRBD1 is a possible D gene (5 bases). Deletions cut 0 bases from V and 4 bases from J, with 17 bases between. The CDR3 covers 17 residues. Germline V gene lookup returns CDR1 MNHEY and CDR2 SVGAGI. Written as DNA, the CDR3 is TGTGCCAGCAGTTACTCGATGGGGCCCGCTACCCCAGATACGCAGTATTTT. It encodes CASSYSMGPATPDTQYF.